The 15 T cell receptor beta chains reported below all come from one sample, sequenced in a study of blood T cell repertoires in COVID-19. Measured with immunoSEQ multiplex PCR; TCRdb has only the in-frame clones, and not every one. The table has 200,000 to 250,000 clones, over 80% seen once. Sequencing input: peripheral blood. The receptors come from a young man with COVID-19, enrolled during active disease.

This clone was detected a few times. This chain uses TRBV25-1 with TRBJ1-3; TRBD1 matches at 10 bases. The CDR3 is made up of 18 amino acids. Germline V gene lookup returns CDR1 MGHDK and CDR2 SYGVNS. V lost 5 bases to trimming and J lost 2 bases; unmatched junction nucleotides: 12. CDR3 coding DNA: TGTGCCAGCAGTCCCGACCCGGGACAGGGGATTACTGGAAACACCATATATTTT. Protein sequence: CASSPDPGQGITGNTIYF.

The gene calls are TRBV21-1 and TRBJ1-5; the table's D call, TRBD1, has no DNA check behind it. TRBV21-1 represents a pseudogene. The CDR3 extends over 16 amino acids. CDR3 in DNA: TGTGCCAGCACCCAAACAGGGGGCCATAGCAATCAGCCCCAGCATTTT. It codes for CASTQTGGHSNQPQHF.

The V call is TRBV5-1, the J call TRBJ2-1; TRBD2 agrees at 10 bases. After removal of 5 bases from V and 2 bases from J, the junction contained 10 bases not matched to a gene. The CDR3 totals 17 residues. Germline V gene data show CDR1 as SGHRS and CDR2 as YFSETQ. This CDR3 is CASRGQKGLAAYNEQFF. For the CDR3, the DNA is TGCGCCAGCAGGGGGCAGAAAGGACTAGCGGCCTACAATGAGCAGTTCTTC.

The rearrangement links TRBV29-1 to TRBJ1-1; tentatively, D is TRBD1 (5 bases). The CDR3 is 14 amino acids. Per the germline V gene, CDR1 is SQVTM and CDR2 is ANQGSEA. Deletions cut 6 bases from V and 0 bases from J, with 14 bases between. As DNA, the CDR3 is TGCAGCGTATCAGCGGGACTCCTGAACACTGAAGCTTTCTTT. Translated, it gives CSVSAGLLNTEAFF.

This chain uses TRBV18 with TRBJ1-2; D might be TRBD1 (5 bases). Germline V lookup: CDR1 KGHSH, CDR2 LQKENI. The CDR3 contains 16 residues. The V end lost 3 bases, the J end lost 2 bases, and 16 bases lay between the germline ends. The CDR3 sequence is CASSPPVGAGNYGYTF. The CDR3 nucleotides read TGTGCCAGCTCACCTCCTGTAGGGGCAGGGAACTATGGCTACACCTTC.

J is TRBJ2-3 and V is TRBV5-1, with TRBD1 matching over 7 bases. J was trimmed by 6 bases and V by 2 bases; bases with no gene match: 6. CDR3 length equals 14 residues. From germline, CDR1 is SGHRS and CDR2 YFSETQ. CDR3 coding DNA: TGCGCCAGCAGCTTAAATCCGGGACAGGATACGCAGTATTTT. This codes for CASSLNPGQDTQYF.

V gene TRBV29-1 combines with J gene TRBJ2-1; 10 bases are shared with TRBD1. V lost 2 bases to trimming and J lost 7 bases; unmatched junction nucleotides: 8. Germline V CDR1 and CDR2: SQVTM, ANQGSEA. This CDR3 contains 15 residues. The CDR3 coding sequence is TGCAGCGTTGAACCCCGGGACAGGGGTATAAATGAGCAGTTCTTC. This codes for CSVEPRDRGINEQFF.

The chain employs TRBV7-2 and TRBJ1-2; 9 bases fit TRBD1. J was trimmed by 2 bases and V by 6 bases; bases with no gene match: 4. This CDR3 is built from 14 residues. The V gene's germline CDR1 is SGHTA and CDR2 FQGNSA. The CDR3 DNA follows: TGTGCCAGCAGTCCGGACAGGGGAAACTATGGCTACACCTTC. Residues: CASSPDRGNYGYTF.

The chain couples TRBV7-9 to TRBJ2-7, with 7 bases fitting TRBD2. Germline CDR1 SEHNR, CDR2 FQNEAQ (reference sequence). The CDR3 consists of 14 residues. With 5 bases clipped from V and 5 bases from J, the junction kept 9 bases outside the gene matches. This CDR3 is CASSRDYFWDEQYF. The CDR3 DNA sequence: TGTGCCAGCAGCCGGGACTATTTCTGGGACGAGCAGTACTTC.

This clone was found once. The rearrangement uses TRBV27 and TRBJ1-4; D call uncertain. The germline V gene has CDR1 MNHEY and CDR2 SMNVEV (reference sequence). The CDR3 is 12 residues long. Trimming removed 5 bases at V and 2 bases at J, with 3 bases between. CDR3 sequence: CASSHTNEKLFF. DNA for the CDR3: TGTGCCAGCAGTCATACTAATGAAAAACTGTTTTTT. The variable domain in full, with the rest retrieved from reference TRBV27 and TRBJ1-4, is EAQVTQNPRYLITVTGKKLTVTCSQNMNHEYMSWYRQDPGLGLRQIYYSMNVEVTDKGDVPEGYKVSRKEKRNFPLILESPSPNQTSLYFCASSHTNEKLFFGSGTQLSVL.

The chain carries TRBV6-5 and TRBJ1-2; possible D gene TRBD1, 5 bases. This CDR3 has 13 amino acids. CDR1 is MNHEY and CDR2 is SVGAGI in the germline V gene. The V and J ends lost 7 bases and 4 bases respectively, with 13 bases between them. CDR3 DNA: TGTGCCAGCACTTCTAGGGGTTCCTATGGCTACACCTTC. This gives the protein CASTSRGSYGYTF.

This CDR3 is CAWWGLAGPTDTQYF. The CDR3 coding sequence is TGTGCCTGGTGGGGACTAGCGGGACCCACAGATACGCAGTATTTT. The chain recombines TRBV30 with TRBJ2-3, with 13 bases aligning to TRBD2. After removal of 5 bases from V and 2 bases from J, the junction contained 4 bases not matched to a gene. The V gene's germline CDR1 is GTSNPN and CDR2 SVGIG (reference sequence). The CDR3 runs to 15 residues.

The rearrangement uses TRBV11-2 and TRBJ1-1; TRBD1 matches at 8 bases. Germline V gene sequence: CDR1 SGHAT, CDR2 FQNNGV. Unmatched junction bases numbered 7, after V lost 6 bases and J lost 4 bases. The length of the CDR3 is 14 residues. The CDR3 DNA reads TGTGCCAGCAGACTAATTACAGGGGGCACTGAAGCTTTCTTT. Translating gives CASRLITGGTEAFF. The complete variable domain, with remaining parts taken from reference TRBV11-2 and TRBJ1-1, reads EAGVAQSPRYKIIEKRQSVAFWCNPISGHATLYWYQQILGQGPKLLIQFQNNGVVDDSQLPKDRFSAERLKGVDSTLKIQPAKLEDSAVYLCASRLITGGTEAFFGQGTRLTVV.

The J gene is TRBJ2-1, the V gene TRBV27; D may be TRBD2 (7 bases). The CDR3 extends over 16 amino acids. The germline CDR1 and CDR2 sequences are MNHEY and SMNVEV (reference sequence). The V end was cut by 5 bases, the J end by 4 bases, with 18 bases between. The CDR3, as DNA: TGTGCCAGCAGTAGGGGGGGGGAAGGGCCGTACAATGAGCAGTTCTTC. Residues: CASSRGGEGPYNEQFF.

V gene TRBV7-9 combines with J gene TRBJ2-7, with 7 bases fitting TRBD2. The CDR3 consists of 15 residues. Germline CDR1 is SEHNR and CDR2 is FQNEAQ (reference sequence). The junction had 6 bases not matched to a gene; V was cut back by 3 bases and J by 1 base. The CDR3 loop is CASSFAGGSSYEQYF. Here the CDR3 DNA reads TGTGCCAGCAGCTTCGCCGGCGGGAGTTCCTACGAGCAGTACTTC.